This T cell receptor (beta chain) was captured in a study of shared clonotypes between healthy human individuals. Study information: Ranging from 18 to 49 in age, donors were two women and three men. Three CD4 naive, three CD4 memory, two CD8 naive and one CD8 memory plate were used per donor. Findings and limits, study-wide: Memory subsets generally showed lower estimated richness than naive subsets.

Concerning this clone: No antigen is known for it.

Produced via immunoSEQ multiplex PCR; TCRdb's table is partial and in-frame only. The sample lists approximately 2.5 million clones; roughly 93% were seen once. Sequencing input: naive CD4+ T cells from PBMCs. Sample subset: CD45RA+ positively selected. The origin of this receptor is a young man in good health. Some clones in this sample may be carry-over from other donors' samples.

CDR3 nucleotide sequence: TGTGCCAGCAGTGCTACTACGGGAAGGCTAGCGGGATCTTACGAGCAGTACTTC. Translating gives CASSATTGRLAGSYEQYF. The rearrangement uses TRBV7-8 and TRBJ2-7, with 9 bases lining up with TRBD2. Germline V gives CDR1 SGHVS, CDR2 FQNEAQ. Trimming at V came to 6 bases and at J to 4 bases, leaving 19 bases not matched to a gene. The length of the CDR3 is 18 residues.